The 7 T cell receptor beta chains below come from one sample, sequenced in a study of T cells after yellow fever vaccination. One entry per CDR3 protein, called by TCRdb with MiXCR from the 5' RACE reads. The sample shows 300,000 to 350,000 distinct CDR3 sequences, approximately 4.2% of them seen only once. The material sequenced was PBMCs, taken 5 days after the yellow fever booster vaccination. The receptors originated from a young man who received the YFV17D yellow fever vaccine.

This sequence joins TRBV6-2 or TRBV6-3 and TRBJ1-1; no clear D. The germline V and J ends were trimmed by 6 bases and 8 bases, with 13 bases remaining between them. Germline assignment: CDR1 MNHEY and CDR2 SVGEGT. The CDR3 covers 12 residues. CDR3 DNA sequence: TGTGCCAGCAGAACCGGTGGAGTAGAAGCTTTCTTT. This encodes CASRTGGVEAFF.

This sequence joins TRBV7-2 and TRBJ1-3, with 8 bases identical to TRBD1. V lost 5 bases, J lost 1 base, and 10 bases stayed unmatched. This CDR3 region has 17 residues. Germline CDR1 is SGHTA and CDR2 is FQGNSA. In DNA form, the CDR3 reads TGTGCCAGCAGCCCGGAACCGGGACAGGTTTCTGGAAACACCATATATTTT. Encoded protein: CASSPEPGQVSGNTIYF.

This clonotype has a handful of counts. The gene calls are TRBV6-5 and TRBJ1-5, with 7 positions matching TRBD1. This CDR3 region has 14 residues. The V gene end was trimmed by 2 bases and the J gene end by 6 bases; junction bases not matched to a gene: 4. Germline CDR1 reads MNHEY; CDR2 reads SVGAGI. The CDR3 region is CASSYIQGGQPQHF. CDR3 DNA: TGTGCCAGCAGTTACATCCAGGGGGGTCAGCCCCAGCATTTT.

Ten or more counts support this clonotype. This chain uses TRBV7-2 with TRBJ2-3; TRBD2 matches 8 bases. Looked up from germline, CDR1 is SGHTA and CDR2 is FQGNSA. The CDR3 is 14 amino acids. V gave up 6 bases and J gave up 6 bases; unmatched junction bases: 8. The CDR3 loop is CASRPGGAWDTQYF. Written as DNA, the CDR3 is TGTGCCAGCAGGCCCGGGGGGGCCTGGGATACGCAGTATTTT.

The table lists this clonotype with many counts. The chain joins TRBV4-2 to TRBJ1-2, with 7 bases that match TRBD1. CDR1 is LGHNA, CDR2 YNFKEQ, per germline. Trimming cost V 0 bases and J 3 bases; bases outside gene matches: 7. This CDR3 region has 16 residues. In DNA form, the CDR3 reads TGTGCCAGCAGCCAAGAGGGGACAGTCGTTTACTATGGCTACACCTTC. Its protein is CASSQEGTVVYYGYTF.

Only a few counts were recorded for this clonotype. Relative to the germline gene, one junction end is altered; a read error may explain this. The CDR3 loop reads CASSAGGNSGYTF. Written as DNA, the CDR3 is TGTGCCAGCAGCGCGGGGGGGAACTCTGGCTACACCTTC. The chain links TRBV9 to TRBJ1-2, with D perhaps TRBD1 (5 bases). This CDR3 contains 13 residues. Per germline, CDR1 SGDLS and CDR2 YYNGEE.

This clonotype was seen only a few times. The chain is built from TRBV3-1 and TRBJ1-5; D uncertain. The V gene lost 4 bases and the J gene lost 0 bases, with 7 bases spanning the gap. Per germline, CDR1 LGHDT and CDR2 YNNKEL (reference sequence). This CDR3 spans 14 amino acids. Here the CDR3 DNA reads TGTGCCAGCAGCCCTTGGGGTAGCAATCAGCCCCAGCATTTT. Translation: CASSPWGSNQPQHF.